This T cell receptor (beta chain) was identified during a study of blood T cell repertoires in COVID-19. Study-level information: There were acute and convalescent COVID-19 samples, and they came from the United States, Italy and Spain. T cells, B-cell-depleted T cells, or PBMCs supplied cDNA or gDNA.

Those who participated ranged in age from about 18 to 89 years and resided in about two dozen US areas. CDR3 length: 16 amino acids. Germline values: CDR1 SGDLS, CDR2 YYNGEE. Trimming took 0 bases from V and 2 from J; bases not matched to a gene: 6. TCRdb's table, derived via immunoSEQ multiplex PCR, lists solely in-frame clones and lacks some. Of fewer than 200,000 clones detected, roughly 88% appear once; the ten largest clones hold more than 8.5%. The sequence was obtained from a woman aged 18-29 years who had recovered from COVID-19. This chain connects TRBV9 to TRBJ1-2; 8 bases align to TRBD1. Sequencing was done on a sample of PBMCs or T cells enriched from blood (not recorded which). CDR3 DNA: TGTGCCAGCAGCGTAGGGGACAGGATTGTCAACTATGGCTACACCTTC. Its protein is CASSVGDRIVNYGYTF.